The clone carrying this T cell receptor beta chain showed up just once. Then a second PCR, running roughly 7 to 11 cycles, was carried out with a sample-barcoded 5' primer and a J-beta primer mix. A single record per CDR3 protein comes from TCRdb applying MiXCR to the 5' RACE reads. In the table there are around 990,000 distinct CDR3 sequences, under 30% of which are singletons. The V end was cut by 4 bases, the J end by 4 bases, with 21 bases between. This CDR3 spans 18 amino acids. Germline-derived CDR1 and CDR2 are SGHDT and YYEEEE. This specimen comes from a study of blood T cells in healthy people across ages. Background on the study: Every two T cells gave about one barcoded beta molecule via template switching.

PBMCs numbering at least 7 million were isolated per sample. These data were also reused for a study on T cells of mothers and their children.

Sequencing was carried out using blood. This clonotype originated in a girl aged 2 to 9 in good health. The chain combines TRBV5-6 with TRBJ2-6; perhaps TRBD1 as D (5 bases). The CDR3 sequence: CASSHRQPSQLGANVLTF. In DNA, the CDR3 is TGTGCCAGCAGCCACCGACAGCCTTCCCAATTGGGGGCCAACGTCCTGACTTTC.